This T cell receptor beta chain is drawn from a study of T cell changes during pregnancy in multiple sclerosis. Measured with immunoSEQ multiplex PCR; TCRdb has only the in-frame clones, and not every one. The data contain some 29,000 clones, approximately 89% of them seen just once; the ten biggest clones take up 6.5% to 7.5%. This clone was detected once. The sequence was obtained from a female donor with multiple sclerosis, enrolled in a pregnancy study. Sequences were derived from CD8+ T cells from peripheral blood mononuclear cells, sampled after pregnancy.

The CDR3, as DNA: TGTGCCAGCAGTGAAATTCTCAACATGAACACTGAAGCTTTCTTT. Translated: CASSEILNMNTEAFF. V is TRBV6-1 and J is TRBJ1-1; unclear D gene. This CDR3 is built from 15 residues. The V end was cut by 2 bases, the J end by 0 bases, with 10 bases between. Germline loops: CDR1 MNHNS, CDR2 SASEGT.